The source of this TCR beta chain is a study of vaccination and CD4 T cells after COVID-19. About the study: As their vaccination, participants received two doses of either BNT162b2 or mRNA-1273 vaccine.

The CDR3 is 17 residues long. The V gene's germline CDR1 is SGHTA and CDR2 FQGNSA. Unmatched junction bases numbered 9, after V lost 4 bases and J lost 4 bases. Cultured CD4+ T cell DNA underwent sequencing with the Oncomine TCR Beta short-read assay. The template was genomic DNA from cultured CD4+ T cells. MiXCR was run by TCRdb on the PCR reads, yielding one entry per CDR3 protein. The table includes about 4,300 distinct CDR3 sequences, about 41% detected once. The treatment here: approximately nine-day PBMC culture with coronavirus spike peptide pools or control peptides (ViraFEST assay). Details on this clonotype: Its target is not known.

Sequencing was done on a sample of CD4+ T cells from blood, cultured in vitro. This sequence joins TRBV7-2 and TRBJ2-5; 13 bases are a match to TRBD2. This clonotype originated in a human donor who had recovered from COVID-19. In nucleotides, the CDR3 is TGTGCCAGCAGCTCCGGACTAGCGGGAGTAATGGGAGAGACCCAGTACTTC. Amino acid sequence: CASSSGLAGVMGETQYF.